A selection of T cell receptor beta chains follows, all from one sample in a study of a mutant IDH1 vaccine in newly diagnosed glioma. Produced via immunoSEQ multiplex PCR; TCRdb's table is partial and in-frame only. The table lists about 51,000 clones, about 77% of them singletons. These receptors have no identified antigens. The starting material was PBMCs, obtained from a glioma patient whose treatment included an IDH1 peptide vaccine. These receptors all stem from a middle-aged woman with glioma. CDR3s include the opening cysteine and the closing phenylalanine or tryptophan. Fields, in order: V gene, J gene, clone size, D gene, CDR3 DNA, CDR3 protein. The D gene is left open where the match is weak. Only part of the rows carry a size: once, few, many, or a class if the clone is expanded.

v_call: TRBV9
j_call: TRBJ2-7
clone_size: NA
d_call: NA
cdr3_nt: TGTGCCAGCAGCGTAGGGGCAGGGGCGTACGAGCAGTACTTC
cdr3_aa: CASSVGAGAYEQYF

v_call: TRBV6-1
j_call: TRBJ1-5
clone_size: NA
d_call: NA
cdr3_nt: TGTGCCAGCAGTGAAGGGCCCGGCCAGCCCCAGCATTTT
cdr3_aa: CASSEGPGQPQHF

v_call: TRBV4-3
j_call: TRBJ2-3
clone_size: NA
d_call: TRBD1
cdr3_nt: TGCGCCAGCAGCCGGGGACAGGGGCGACGCCCAGATACGCAGTATTTT
cdr3_aa: CASSRGQGRRPDTQYF

v_call: TRBV6-5
j_call: TRBJ1-2
clone_size: few
d_call: NA
cdr3_nt: TGTGCCAGCAGTTACTCGCGCGGGGGCGCGGATGGCTACACCTTC
cdr3_aa: CASSYSRGGADGYTF

v_call: TRBV6-7
j_call: TRBJ1-1
clone_size: NA
d_call: NA
cdr3_nt: TGTGCCAGCAGGGCAGGGCGGGCGACTGAATCTTTCTTT
cdr3_aa: CASRAGRATESFF

v_call: TRBV30
j_call: TRBJ2-3
clone_size: NA
d_call: TRBD1
cdr3_nt: TGTGCCTGGAGTGTTGGAGACAGGGATAGAGATACGCAGTATTTT
cdr3_aa: CAWSVGDRDRDTQYF

v_call: TRBV5-1
j_call: TRBJ1-3
clone_size: NA
d_call: NA
cdr3_nt: TGCGCCAGCAGCTTGGCCTCAGGTCTGGGAAACACCATATATTTT
cdr3_aa: CASSLASGLGNTIYF

v_call: TRBV5-8
j_call: TRBJ2-5
clone_size: NA
d_call: NA
cdr3_nt: TGTGCCAGCAGCTTGCATACCGGAGGGGAGACCCAGTACTTC
cdr3_aa: CASSLHTGGETQYF

v_call: TRBV19
j_call: TRBJ2-1
clone_size: NA
d_call: TRBD1
cdr3_nt: TGTGCCAGTAGTATAGTGGGGACAGCGGCCTCCTCCTACAATGAGCAGTTCTTC
cdr3_aa: CASSIVGTAASSYNEQFF

v_call: TRBV6-5
j_call: TRBJ1-1
clone_size: once
d_call: TRBD1
cdr3_nt: TGTGCCAGCAGTTACTTCCCAGGACAGGGAGAAGCTTTCTTT
cdr3_aa: CASSYFPGQGEAFF

v_call: TRBV5-1
j_call: TRBJ2-7
clone_size: once
d_call: NA
cdr3_nt: TGCGCCAGCAGCTTGAGCGGGTTCGAGTACGTCGAGCAGTACTTC
cdr3_aa: CASSLSGFEYVEQYF

v_call: TRBV6-1
j_call: TRBJ2-7
clone_size: NA
d_call: TRBD2
cdr3_nt: TGTGCCAGCATTTTTGGGAGGGGCCCTGCCGAGCAGTACTTC
cdr3_aa: CASIFGRGPAEQYF

v_call: TRBV2
j_call: TRBJ2-1
clone_size: NA
d_call: NA
cdr3_nt: TGTGCCAGCAGTGTCAGGGGCGGGGAGCAGTTCTTC
cdr3_aa: CASSVRGGEQFF

v_call: TRBV7-8
j_call: TRBJ2-7
clone_size: NA
d_call: TRBD2
cdr3_nt: TGTGCCAGCAGCTTCGGACTAGCGGGGGCCCTCTACGAGCAGTACTTC
cdr3_aa: CASSFGLAGALYEQYF

v_call: TRBV7-8
j_call: TRBJ1-3
clone_size: once
d_call: TRBD1
cdr3_nt: TGTGCCAGCAGCTTAGATGGGCCAGGGGGACTCTCTGGAAACACCATATATTTT
cdr3_aa: CASSLDGPGGLSGNTIYF

v_call: TRBV19
j_call: TRBJ1-1
clone_size: NA
d_call: NA
cdr3_nt: TGTGCCACCCGGGACTCATTAGTTACAACTGAAGCTTTCTTT
cdr3_aa: CATRDSLVTTEAFF

v_call: TRBV15
j_call: TRBJ1-2
clone_size: NA
d_call: NA
cdr3_nt: TGTGCCACCAGCAGAGGCCAGAACTATGGCTACACCTTC
cdr3_aa: CATSRGQNYGYTF

v_call: TRBV14
j_call: TRBJ2-1
clone_size: once
d_call: TRBD1
cdr3_nt: TGTGCCAGCAGCCAAGGGACAGGGCTAGGGTATGAGCAGTTCTTC
cdr3_aa: CASSQGTGLGYEQFF

v_call: TRBV5-5
j_call: TRBJ1-1
clone_size: NA
d_call: TRBD1
cdr3_nt: TGTGCCAGCAGCCCCCAGACAGGGACAATTATGAACACTGAAGCTTTCTTT
cdr3_aa: CASSPQTGTIMNTEAFF

v_call: TRBV4-1
j_call: TRBJ1-2
clone_size: NA
d_call: TRBD1
cdr3_nt: TGCGCCAGCAGCCAATCCCCGGGACAGGCGGTCTATGGCTACACCTTC
cdr3_aa: CASSQSPGQAVYGYTF

v_call: TRBV19
j_call: TRBJ1-1
clone_size: NA
d_call: NA
cdr3_nt: TGTGCCAGTAGTATAGTTCGGGGGACTGAAGCTTTCTTT
cdr3_aa: CASSIVRGTEAFF

v_call: TRBV27
j_call: TRBJ2-5
clone_size: NA
d_call: TRBD2
cdr3_nt: TGTGCCACCGGGACTAGCGGGCAAGAGACCCAGTACTTC
cdr3_aa: CATGTSGQETQYF

v_call: TRBV6-5
j_call: TRBJ1-1
clone_size: NA
d_call: NA
cdr3_nt: TGTGCCAGCAGTTACGATAGTAGGGTCGCTTTCTTT
cdr3_aa: CASSYDSRVAFF